Reported below is one T cell receptor (beta chain). Its antigen is unknown. Data came from immunoSEQ multiplex PCR; TCRdb stores just in-frame clones and leaves some out. The table records under 70,000 clones, less than 95% of them present only once. This sample was included in a study of lymphopenia after photon versus proton radiotherapy. General observations from the study: Larger post-nadir TCR diversity loss correlated inversely with survival in deceased patients. Relative stability marked proton patients; photon patients lost diversity and naive cells. Only patients who died were analyzed for survival; proton advantage is unproven. After the lymphocyte nadir, photon-treated repertoires showed oligoclonal expansion, especially of CD8+ Temra cells.

The TCR sequence derives from a woman aged 40 to 50 with cholangiocarcinoma. Sample: peripheral blood, taken from a patient treated with photon-based radiotherapy.

CDR3 sequence (DNA): TGCGCCAGCAGCCGTCTACCGGGACTAGCGGGGGGGAACACAGATACGCAGTATTTT. Translation gives CASSRLPGLAGGNTDTQYF. The chain has TRBV4-1 and TRBJ2-3; 16 bases fit TRBD2. This CDR3 is built from 19 residues. V lost 4 bases, J lost 2 bases, and 9 bases stayed unmatched. In germline, CDR1 is MGHRA, CDR2 YSYEKL.